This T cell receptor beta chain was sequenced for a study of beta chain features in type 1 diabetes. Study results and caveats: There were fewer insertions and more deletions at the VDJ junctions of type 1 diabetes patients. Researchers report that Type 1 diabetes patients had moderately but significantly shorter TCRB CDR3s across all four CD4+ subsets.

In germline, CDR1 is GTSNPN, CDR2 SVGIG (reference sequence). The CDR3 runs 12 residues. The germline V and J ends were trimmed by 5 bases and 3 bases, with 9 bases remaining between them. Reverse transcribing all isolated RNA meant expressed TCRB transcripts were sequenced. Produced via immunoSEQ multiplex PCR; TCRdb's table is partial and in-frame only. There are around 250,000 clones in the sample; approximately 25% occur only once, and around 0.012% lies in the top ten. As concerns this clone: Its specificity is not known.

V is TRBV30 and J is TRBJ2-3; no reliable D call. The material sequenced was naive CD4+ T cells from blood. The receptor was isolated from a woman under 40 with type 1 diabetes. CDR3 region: CAWELGTDTQYF. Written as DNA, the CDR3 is TGTGCCTGGGAACTCGGGACAGATACGCAGTATTTT.